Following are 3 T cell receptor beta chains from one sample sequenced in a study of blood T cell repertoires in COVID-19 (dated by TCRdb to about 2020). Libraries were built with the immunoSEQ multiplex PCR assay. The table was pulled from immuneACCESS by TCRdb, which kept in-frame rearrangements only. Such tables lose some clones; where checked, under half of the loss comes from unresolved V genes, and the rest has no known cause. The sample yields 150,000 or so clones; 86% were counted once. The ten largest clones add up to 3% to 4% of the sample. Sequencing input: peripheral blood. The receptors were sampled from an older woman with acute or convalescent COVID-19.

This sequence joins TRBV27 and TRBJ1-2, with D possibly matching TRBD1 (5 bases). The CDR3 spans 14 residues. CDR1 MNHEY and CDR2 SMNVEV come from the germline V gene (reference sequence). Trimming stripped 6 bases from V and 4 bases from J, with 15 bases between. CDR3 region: CASRYQGVGYGYTF. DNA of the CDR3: TGTGCCAGCAGATATCAGGGTGTCGGCTATGGCTACACCTTC.

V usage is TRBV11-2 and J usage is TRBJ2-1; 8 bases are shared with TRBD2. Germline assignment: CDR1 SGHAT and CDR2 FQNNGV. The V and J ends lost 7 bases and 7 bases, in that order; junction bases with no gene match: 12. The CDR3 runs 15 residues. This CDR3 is CASNQLAGILNEQFF. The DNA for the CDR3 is TGTGCCAGCAACCAATTAGCGGGGATTCTTAATGAGCAGTTCTTC. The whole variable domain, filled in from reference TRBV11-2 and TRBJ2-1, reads EAGVAQSPRYKIIEKRQSVAFWCNPISGHATLYWYQQILGQGPKLLIQFQNNGVVDDSQLPKDRFSAERLKGVDSTLKIQPAKLEDSAVYLCASNQLAGILNEQFFGPGTRLTVL.

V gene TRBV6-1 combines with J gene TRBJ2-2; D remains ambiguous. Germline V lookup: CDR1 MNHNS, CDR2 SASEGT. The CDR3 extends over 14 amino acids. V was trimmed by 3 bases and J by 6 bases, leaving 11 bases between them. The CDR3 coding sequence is TGTGCCAGCAGTGAGTTTCAGGCCGCCGGGGAGCTGTTTTTT. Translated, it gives CASSEFQAAGELFF.